This paragraph reports one TCR beta chain. Its antigen specificity is not known. No quality values exist for individual bases; no much larger clone is one base distant. The immunoSEQ Assay, a bias-controlled multiplex PCR, was used to amplify TCRbeta CDR3 regions from genomic DNA. On the study's bioinformatics: The number of nucleated cells in each sample was estimated from the amplification of reference gene primers within the assay. Sequence reads were collapsed and filtered to measure the absolute abundance of every unique TCRbeta CDR3 rearrangement. Productive Simpson clonality was computed per sample as the square root of Simpson's diversity index over productive rearrangements. This is the immuneACCESS table as TCRdb keeps it, with only in-frame sequences that have V and J called. A part of the clones is gone; compared with another copy, unresolved V genes explain less than half, and the rest is unexplained. V and J calls and clone size are given by that table; D and trimming were obtained from the DNA. The sample table lists some 150,000 clones, about 90% of them with a count of one. In total, the top ten clones hold roughly 37% of the sample.

Another Seattle source contributed samples from volunteer blood donors who had recovered from COVID-19. Whole blood was collected in K2EDTA tubes by collaborating institutions according to the institutions' own protocols. For TCRbeta analysis, collaborators shipped samples as frozen whole blood, isolated PBMCs, or DNA extracted from either of those sample types. Per the germline V gene, MNHEY is the CDR1 and SVGAGI is the CDR2. V and J lose 6 bases and 2 bases, and a span of 10 bases separates them. Its CDR3 holds 13 amino acids, cysteine through phenylalanine. The sequence is cut down to CDR3 DNA, 39 bases in frame from base 1. This sample was included in a study of blood T cell repertoires in COVID-19 (dated by TCRdb to 2020 to 2022). Some background on the complete study: Samples from collaborators originated in the United States, Italy and Spain and spanned both the acute and convalescent phases of COVID-19. The material from the prospective study consisted of cDNA or gDNA derived from T cells, B-cell-depleted T cells, or PBMCs. Subjects who had been exposed to COVID-19, were actively infected with it, or had recovered from it provided the deeply sampled blood TCRbeta repertoires that made up the dataset. A freely available public database, intended as a resource for researchers studying the immune response to SARS-CoV-2, is where the repertoires were released. Samples were obtained from the ongoing ImmuneRACE study (first 160 participants) and from some 1,300 subjects provided by 6 global collaborators. Sample metadata almost always included a de-identified subject ID, COVID-19 status, age in years and sex. Where available, HLA class I and class II types were obtained from metadata supplied by the sample provider rather than from assay-based typing.

What the authors observed across the whole study: Clinical and demographic metadata were provided uncurated, with the amount varying by source and participant.

The receptor comes from a man aged 45-60 years who had recovered from COVID-19. Sequencing was carried out using peripheral blood. The rearrangement joined TRBV6-5 to TRBJ1-1, with no D gene named confidently. The CDR3 loop reads CASSLRSNTEAFF. The nucleotides read TGTGCCAGCAGCTTGCGAAGCAACACTGAAGCTTTCTTT.